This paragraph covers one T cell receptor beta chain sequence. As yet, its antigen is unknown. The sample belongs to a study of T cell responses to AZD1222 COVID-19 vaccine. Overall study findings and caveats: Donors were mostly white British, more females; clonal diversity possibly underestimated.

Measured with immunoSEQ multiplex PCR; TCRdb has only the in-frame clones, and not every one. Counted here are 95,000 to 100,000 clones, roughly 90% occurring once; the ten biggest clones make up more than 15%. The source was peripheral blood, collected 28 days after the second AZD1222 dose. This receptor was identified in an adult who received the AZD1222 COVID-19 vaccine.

CDR3 DNA: TGTGCCAGCAGGGCCGGAAGGGACTACGAGCAGTACTTC. This translates into CASRAGRDYEQYF. The rearrangement links TRBV28 to TRBJ2-7; no definite D call. The CDR3 contains 13 residues. Germline lookup yields CDR1 MDHEN and CDR2 SYDVKM. Between the trimmed V and J ends, which lost 6 bases and 3 bases, there was a span of 12 bases.